Shown below are 15 T cell receptor beta chains from a single sample sequenced in a study of monozygotic twins with inflammatory bowel disease. Using the 5' RACE reads, TCRdb records one entry per CDR3 protein without DNA. Here the sample table reports 150,000 to 200,000 distinct CDR3 sequences. Material: blood. All receptors derive from a human donor with ulcerative colitis or Crohn's disease, or a healthy co-twin of an affected twin (not recorded which).

V is TRBV25-1 and J is TRBJ2-1; TCRdb calls TRBD2, which cannot be checked without DNA. The CDR3 is 16 amino acids. Germline CDR1 MGHDK, CDR2 SYGVNS. The CDR3 protein is CASSETDRTSRNEQFF.

The chain joins TRBV5-5 to TRBJ2-1; TCRdb indicates TRBD2, and absent DNA this call remains unverified. The CDR3 totals 16 residues. Germline V lookup: CDR1 SGHKS, CDR2 YYEKEE (reference sequence). The CDR3 loop is CASSQPGLVGVNEQFF.

The chain couples TRBV20-1 to TRBJ1-5. The germline gives CDR1 DFQATT, CDR2 SNEGSKA (reference sequence). The CDR3 loop spans 15 amino acids. The CDR3 loop reads CSATAAVRSNQPQHF.

The chain is built from TRBV6-2 or TRBV6-3 and TRBJ2-3; TCRdb designates TRBD1, a call that cannot be tested without DNA. This CDR3 has 17 amino acids. CDR1 is MNHEY, CDR2 SVGEGT, per germline. CDR3 protein: CASSYSTTGADTDTQYF.

This chain uses TRBV6-2 or TRBV6-3 with TRBJ1-5; TCRdb names TRBD1, which stays unverified in the absence of DNA. Germline CDR1 is MNHEY and CDR2 is SVGEGT. This CDR3 is 19 amino acids long. This CDR3 is CASSYAGTGGGFGNQPQHF.

The V and J genes are TRBV6-5 and TRBJ2-3; TCRdb outputs TRBD1, but without DNA this stays unchecked. Germline V gives CDR1 MNHEY, CDR2 SVGAGI. The CDR3 sequence is 15 residues long. The CDR3 reads CASSYQGRRADTQYF.

This chain connects TRBV29-1 to TRBJ2-7; TCRdb reports TRBD1, a call that lacks DNA to check it against. Germline assignment: CDR1 SQVTM and CDR2 ANQGSEA. CDR3 size: 12 residues. CDR3: CSVQTASYEQYF.

The V gene is TRBV6-2 or TRBV6-3, the J gene TRBJ2-7; there is no DNA to check the TCRdb D call of TRBD2. There are 13 residues in the CDR3. CDR1 and CDR2 from the germline V gene are MNHEY and SVGEGT. The CDR3 sequence is CASSYDTAGEQYF.

The chain links TRBV6-2 or TRBV6-3 to TRBJ2-7. This CDR3 is 13 amino acids long. Germline V gives CDR1 MNHEY, CDR2 SVGEGT. The CDR3 region is CASSTDSPYEQYF.

V is TRBV29-1 and J is TRBJ1-2; TCRdb's D call, TRBD1, is unchecked because there is no DNA. The CDR3 is made up of 17 amino acids. The V gene's germline CDR1 is SQVTM and CDR2 ANQGSEA. CDR3: CSVAGRDRGRGNYGYTF.

The gene calls are TRBV10-1 and TRBJ2-5; the TCRdb call, TRBD1, lacks DNA for checking. The CDR3 covers 18 residues. Germline CDR1 is WNHNN and CDR2 is SYGVQD (reference sequence). The CDR3 is CASVEPGTGERYQETQYF.

This chain joins TRBV29-1 and TRBJ2-1; no DNA is available, so the TRBD2 call from TCRdb remains unchecked. Germline values: CDR1 SQVTM, CDR2 ANQGSEA. The CDR3 extends over 17 amino acids. The CDR3 is CSVEGLAGAKGGNEQFF.

The CDR3 here is CASSQDYGNQPQHF. V gene TRBV4-3 combines with J gene TRBJ1-5. The CDR3 length is 14 residues. Germline V CDR1 and CDR2: LGHNA, YSLEER.

This chain uses TRBV5-1 with TRBJ2-7; the TRBD1 assignment by TCRdb is unverifiable without DNA. Germline V gene sequence: CDR1 SGHRS, CDR2 YFSETQ. The CDR3 has 13 residues. The CDR3 protein is CASRDTGSYEQYF.

The V call is TRBV24-1, the J call TRBJ2-2; there is no DNA to check the TCRdb D call of TRBD1. The CDR3 runs to 16 residues. Germline lookup yields CDR1 KGHDR and CDR2 SFDVKD. The CDR3 spells CATSGTGTENTGELFF.